The rows below give T cell receptor beta chains drawn from one sample of a study of radiotherapy plus CTLA-4 blockade in lung cancer. Using immunoSEQ multiplex PCR, the repertoire was profiled, and TCRdb retains in-frame clones only, with some absent. The repertoire holds about 97,000 clones, 65% to 75% seen once, with about 3% in the top ten. This specimen consisted of peripheral blood, obtained from a patient treated with radiotherapy plus ipilimumab. The source of these receptors is a human donor with non-small cell lung cancer who had a partial response to radiotherapy plus ipilimumab. Some clones in this sample may be carry-over from other donors' samples. CDR3s include the opening cysteine and the closing phenylalanine or tryptophan. Each record gives: CDR3 protein, CDR3 length, V gene, J gene.

CATSRGGDVNYGYTF	15	TRBV15	TRBJ1-2
CASGTGVNQYTDTQYF	16	TRBV19	TRBJ2-3
CASSLGSVDTQYF	13	TRBV11-3	TRBJ2-3
CASRLTRQGSPSNEQYF	17	TRBV12-2	TRBJ2-7
CASGRGSLSYEQYF	14	TRBV7-9	TRBJ2-7
CASSPSSYEQYF	12	TRBV10-2	TRBJ2-7
CASGPSGLTDTQYF	14	TRBV10-1	TRBJ2-3
CASSRYADTQYF	12	TRBV18	TRBJ2-3
CASSTQNGPPGETQYF	16	TRBV28	TRBJ2-5
CASSKGQYSNQPQHF	15	TRBV28	TRBJ1-5
CASSLRGNYGYTF	13	TRBV7-3	TRBJ1-2
CASSPVALDRNKETQYF	17	TRBV27	TRBJ2-5
CASSDQVGETQYF	13	TRBV18	TRBJ2-5
CAWCRVSGANVLTF	14	TRBV30	TRBJ2-6
CASSLGYGYTF	11	TRBV9	TRBJ1-2
CASSRLGGGYTF	12	TRBV28	TRBJ1-2
CSVGTGGDTQYF	12	TRBV29-1	TRBJ2-3
CASSGGGAYNEQFF	14	TRBV5-8	TRBJ2-1
CASSGRGGASSTDTQYF	17	TRBV5-1	TRBJ2-3
CASSEGVSYGYTF	13	TRBV10-1	TRBJ1-2
CASISGYEAFF	11	TRBV7-9	TRBJ1-1
CASSSRYAGQEGEQYF	16	TRBV2	-
CASSPSGGSYEQYF	14	TRBV18	TRBJ2-7
CSVSGLAGTDTQYF	14	TRBV29-1	TRBJ2-3
CASRGTRGIVGNTEAFF	17	TRBV27	TRBJ1-1
CASSFYPGQTGELFF	15	TRBV7-2	TRBJ2-2
CASSGVAGGPGETQYF	16	TRBV9	TRBJ2-5
CASSIQGSRETQYF	14	TRBV19	TRBJ2-5
CASSYSPFSYEQYF	14	TRBV6-5	TRBJ2-7
CASSSPAELAGVSNEQYF	18	TRBV28	TRBJ2-7